This T cell receptor (beta chain) is from a study of cytomegalovirus exposure and HLA in healthy donors. The table lists this clone with a few counts. Its antigen is unidentified. PCR was performed using 60 Vbeta and 13 Jbeta primers. Only in-frame clones appear in the TCRdb table, and some are missing; sequencing was by immunoSEQ multiplex PCR. The sample includes around 140,000 clones, around three fifths seen only once; the top ten take approximately 1.8%. Whole-study findings and limits: Associated with cytomegalovirus, according to the listing, were approximately 160 TCR beta chains. When a later analysis compared HLA-associated TCR beta chains with equally common others, the HLA-associated chains turned out to be more clonally expanded and to have lower generation probabilities. By a later analysis, the bulk of CMV-associated TCR beta chains appeared HLA-restricted. 87-base-pair reads could not separate some V segments, including TRBV6-2 and TRBV6-3.

The CDR3 length is 14 residues. Trimming took 6 bases from V and 5 from J; bases not matched to a gene: 6. From germline, CDR1 is MNHNS and CDR2 SASEGT. The origin of this receptor is a male donor in good health and CMV-seronegative. The sequenced sample consisted of PBMCs. J is TRBJ1-1 and V is TRBV6-1, with 10 bases fitting TRBD1. CDR3 loop: CASSLDRGRTEAFF. The CDR3 coding sequence is TGTGCCAGCAGCCTCGACAGGGGGCGGACTGAAGCTTTCTTT.